Each of the 17 T cell receptor beta chains below was sequenced from the same sample in a study of PD-1 blockade in classical Hodgkin lymphoma. Time point of the sample: cycle 4 day 1 (C4D1), after five to seven weeks of nivolumab. Relapse was seen in all patients after autologous stem cell transplantation, and brentuximab vedotin exposure was variable. Assay used: immunoSEQ multiplex PCR; TCRdb lists only in-frame clones, some missing. The table shows 20,000 to 25,000 clones, with 70% to 85% occurring only once. Sequencing was performed on peripheral blood mononuclear cells (PBMCs), taken before the fourth cycle of nivolumab. The source of these receptors is a human donor with classical Hodgkin lymphoma.

This clone was observed a handful of times. The rearrangement links TRBV6-4 to TRBJ2-2; 10 bases are a match to TRBD2. The ends lost 6 bases at V and 9 bases at J; junction bases unmatched: 10. The CDR3 totals 15 residues. The germline V gene has CDR1 MRHNA and CDR2 SNTAGT. The CDR3 region has the DNA TGTGCCAGCAGAGTTACAGCGGGAGGGCCATGGGAGCTGTTTTTT. Translation gives CASRVTAGGPWELFF.

This clone was observed a few times. V and J are TRBV10-2 and TRBJ2-5; 7 bases line up with TRBD1. The ends lost 0 bases at V and 1 base at J; junction bases unmatched: 5. Germline V gene lookup returns CDR1 WSHSY and CDR2 SAAADI. The CDR3 loop spans 16 amino acids. This chain's CDR3 is CASSESRWDSQETQYF. The CDR3 nucleotides are TGCGCCAGCAGTGAGTCGCGTTGGGACAGCCAAGAGACCCAGTACTTC.

The chain uses TRBV6-5 and TRBJ2-2, with 10 bases aligning to TRBD1. CDR3 length equals 15 residues. Germline CDR1 and CDR2: MNHEY and SVGAGI. V dropped 6 bases and J dropped 6; count of bases not matched to a gene: 7. This CDR3 reads CASSAAGQGAGELFF. The CDR3 nucleotides are TGTGCCAGCAGCGCCGCTGGACAGGGGGCCGGGGAGCTGTTTTTT.

This clone was detected once. V gene TRBV4-2 combines with J gene TRBJ1-1; 7 nucleotides line up with TRBD1. V was clipped by 4 bases and J by 1 base; unmatched bases: 6. CDR1 is LGHNA, CDR2 YNFKEQ, per germline. The CDR3 length is 15 residues. CDR3 bases: TGTGCCAGCAGCCTAGGGGGGACAGAGAACACTGAAGCTTTCTTT. Translation gives CASSLGGTENTEAFF.

The chain employs TRBV11-2 and TRBJ1-3; no firm D call. CDR1 SGHAT and CDR2 FQNNGV come from the germline V gene. V was trimmed by 3 bases and J by 1 base, leaving 4 bases between them. This CDR3 is 13 amino acids long. The CDR3 region is CASSFFSGNTIYF. The DNA for the CDR3 is TGTGCCAGCAGCTTTTTTTCTGGAAACACCATATATTTT. The complete variable domain, with remaining parts taken from reference TRBV11-2 and TRBJ1-3, reads EAGVAQSPRYKIIEKRQSVAFWCNPISGHATLYWYQQILGQGPKLLIQFQNNGVVDDSQLPKDRFSAERLKGVDSTLKIQPAKLEDSAVYLCASSFFSGNTIYFGEGSWLTVV.

The chain couples TRBV15 to TRBJ1-5, with D possibly matching TRBD1 (6 bases). The CDR3 contains 15 residues. Trimming pared 6 bases from V and 6 bases from J, leaving 18 bases between. CDR1 LNHNV and CDR2 YYDKDF come from the germline V gene (reference sequence). The CDR3 region is CATRNTQGPGQPQHF. The CDR3 coding sequence is TGTGCCACCAGAAATACCCAGGGGCCCGGTCAGCCCCAGCATTTT. Supplemented by reference TRBV15 and TRBJ1-5, the full variable domain reads DAMVIQNPRYQVTQFGKPVTLSCSQTLNHNVMYWYQQKSSQAPKLLFHYYDKDFNNEADTPDNFQSRRPNTSFCFLDIRSPGLGDTAMYLCATRNTQGPGQPQHFGDGTRLSIL.

V and J are TRBV11-2 and TRBJ2-7; 7 bases are shared with TRBD2. The V gene's germline CDR1 is SGHAT and CDR2 FQNNGV. V was clipped by 5 bases and J by 1 base; unmatched bases: 14. CDR3 length: 17 residues. The CDR3 sequence: CASSQDPSGTISYEQYF. As DNA, the CDR3 is TGTGCCAGCAGCCAAGACCCTAGCGGAACCATTTCCTACGAGCAGTACTTC.

This clone has only one observation. The chain links TRBV2 to TRBJ2-5; D is ambiguous. CDR1 and CDR2 (germline): SNHLY, FYNNEI. This CDR3 is 16 amino acids long. Between the trimmed V and J ends, which lost 3 bases and 4 bases, there was a span of 18 bases. CDR3 in DNA: TGTGCCAGCAGTGAGCGGAATGAGAGGTTTACAGAGACCCAGTACTTC. This codes for CASSERNERFTETQYF.

V is TRBV11-2 and J is TRBJ2-3, with D uncertain. With 0 bases removed from V and 0 bases from J, the gap between germline ends came to 19 bases. The CDR3 runs 19 residues. In germline, CDR1 is SGHAT, CDR2 FQNNGV. This CDR3 reads CASSLEALKFTRSTDTQYF. The CDR3 coding sequence is TGTGCCAGCAGCTTAGAGGCACTGAAGTTCACTCGTAGCACAGATACGCAGTATTTT.

The V and J genes are TRBV18 and TRBJ2-1, with D possibly matching TRBD2 (5 bases). This CDR3 contains 15 residues. V dropped 3 bases and J dropped 3 bases, with 12 bases sitting between them. CDR1 is KGHSH, CDR2 LQKENI, per germline. Here the CDR3 reads CASSPSSGIYNEQFF. Here the CDR3 DNA reads TGTGCCAGCTCACCTTCCTCGGGGATCTACAATGAGCAGTTCTTC.

The gene calls are TRBV20-1 and TRBJ2-5; no clear D. V dropped 4 bases and J dropped 5 bases, with 8 bases sitting between them. This CDR3 has 11 amino acids. The germline CDR1 and CDR2 sequences are DFQATT and SNEGSKA (reference sequence). CDR3 protein: CSAILGETQYF. Written as DNA, the CDR3 is TGCAGTGCTATTTTAGGGGAGACCCAGTACTTC.

This chain links TRBV2 with TRBJ2-6; D possibly corresponds to TRBD1 (6 bases). Germline lookup yields CDR1 SNHLY and CDR2 FYNNEI. The CDR3 has 16 residues. Trimming took 5 bases from V and 0 from J, leaving 11 bases between them. The CDR3 region has the DNA TGTGCCAGCAGTAAGGGACACAGCTCTGGGGCCAACGTCCTGACTTTC. It specifies CASSKGHSSGANVLTF.

In this sample, this clone turned up a few times. This rearrangement joins TRBV7-9 to TRBJ1-1, with D perhaps TRBD1 (6 bases). V lost 4 bases to trimming and J lost 1 base, with 13 bases between them. This CDR3 has 15 amino acids. CDR1 is SEHNR, CDR2 FQNEAQ, per germline (reference sequence). CDR3 coding DNA: TGTGCCAGCAGCTCCTCACAGGGAAGGAACACTGAAGCTTTCTTT. Translated: CASSSSQGRNTEAFF.

This sequence joins TRBV4-1 and TRBJ2-7; D tentatively reads TRBD1 or TRBD2 (5 bases each). Germline CDR1 MGHRA, CDR2 YSYEKL. The CDR3 is made up of 14 amino acids. V shed 1 base and J shed 2 bases, with 9 bases lying between them. DNA of the CDR3: TGCGCCAGCAGCCAAGGGGACGGAGCCTACGAGCAGTACTTC. Its translation: CASSQGDGAYEQYF.

The chain combines TRBV9 with TRBJ2-6; no firm D call. Trimming removed 6 bases from V and 5 bases from J, with 9 bases in between. The germline V gene encodes CDR1 SGDLS and CDR2 YYNGEE. CDR3 length: 13 residues. CDR3 amino acids: CASKQSRANVLTF. DNA for the CDR3: TGTGCCAGCAAACAAAGTCGGGCCAACGTCCTGACTTTC. Variable domain in full (rest from reference TRBV9 and TRBJ2-6): DSGVTQTPKHLITATGQRVTLRCSPRSGDLSVYWYQQSLDQGLQFLIQYYNGEERAKGNILERFSAQQFPDLHSELNLSSLELGDSALYFCASKQSRANVLTFGAGSRLTVL.

CDR3 protein: CASSQDYPGVSYEQYF. CDR3 bases: TGTGCCAGCAGCCAAGATTACCCGGGAGTCTCCTACGAGCAGTACTTC. This sequence joins TRBV4-2 and TRBJ2-7; D is possibly TRBD2 (6 bases). V shed 0 bases and J shed 0 bases, with 12 bases lying between them. The CDR3 length is 16 residues. In germline, CDR1 is LGHNA, CDR2 YNFKEQ.

V is TRBV27 and J is TRBJ2-1; D might be TRBD2 (6 bases). Germline V gene sequence: CDR1 MNHEY, CDR2 SMNVEV (reference sequence). This CDR3 contains 13 residues. V gave up 4 bases and J gave up 3 bases, with 7 bases separating them. The CDR3 reads CASSSGSYNEQFF. The CDR3 DNA reads TGTGCCAGCAGTTCCGGGAGCTACAATGAGCAGTTCTTC.